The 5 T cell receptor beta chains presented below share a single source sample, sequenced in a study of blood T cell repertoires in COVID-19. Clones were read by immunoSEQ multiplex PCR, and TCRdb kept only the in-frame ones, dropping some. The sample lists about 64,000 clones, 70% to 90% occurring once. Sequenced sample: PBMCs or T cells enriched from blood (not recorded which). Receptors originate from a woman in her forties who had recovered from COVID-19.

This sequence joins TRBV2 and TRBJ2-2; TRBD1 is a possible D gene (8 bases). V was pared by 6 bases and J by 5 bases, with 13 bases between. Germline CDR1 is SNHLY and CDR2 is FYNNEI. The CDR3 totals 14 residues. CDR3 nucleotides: TGTGCCAGCAGAACAGGGGGGGGGACCGGGGAGCTGTTTTTT. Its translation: CASRTGGGTGELFF.

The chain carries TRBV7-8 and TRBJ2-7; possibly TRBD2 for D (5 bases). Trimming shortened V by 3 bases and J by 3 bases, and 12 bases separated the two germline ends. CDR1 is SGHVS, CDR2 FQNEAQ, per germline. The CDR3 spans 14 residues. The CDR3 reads CASSLDSGGYEQYF. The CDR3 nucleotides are TGTGCCAGCAGCTTGGACTCCGGAGGCTACGAGCAGTACTTC.

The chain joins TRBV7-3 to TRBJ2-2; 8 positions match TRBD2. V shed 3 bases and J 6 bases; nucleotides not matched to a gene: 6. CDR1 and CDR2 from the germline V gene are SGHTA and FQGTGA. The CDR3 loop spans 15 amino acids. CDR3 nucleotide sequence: TGTGCCAGCAGCTTGACTAGCGCTGCGCCCGGGGAGCTGTTTTTT. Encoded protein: CASSLTSAAPGELFF.

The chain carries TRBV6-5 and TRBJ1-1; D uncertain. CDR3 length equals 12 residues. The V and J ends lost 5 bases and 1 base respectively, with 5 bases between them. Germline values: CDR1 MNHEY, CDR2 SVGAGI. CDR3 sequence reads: CASSRRNTEAFF. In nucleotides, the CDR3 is TGTGCCAGCAGTAGGAGGAACACTGAAGCTTTCTTT.

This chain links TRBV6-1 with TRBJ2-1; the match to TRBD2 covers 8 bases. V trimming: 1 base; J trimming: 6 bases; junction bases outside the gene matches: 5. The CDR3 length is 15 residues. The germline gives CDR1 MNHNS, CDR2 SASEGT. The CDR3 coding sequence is TGTGCCAGCAGTGAAGTAGCGGGGCGGGTCAATGAGCAGTTCTTC. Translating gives CASSEVAGRVNEQFF.